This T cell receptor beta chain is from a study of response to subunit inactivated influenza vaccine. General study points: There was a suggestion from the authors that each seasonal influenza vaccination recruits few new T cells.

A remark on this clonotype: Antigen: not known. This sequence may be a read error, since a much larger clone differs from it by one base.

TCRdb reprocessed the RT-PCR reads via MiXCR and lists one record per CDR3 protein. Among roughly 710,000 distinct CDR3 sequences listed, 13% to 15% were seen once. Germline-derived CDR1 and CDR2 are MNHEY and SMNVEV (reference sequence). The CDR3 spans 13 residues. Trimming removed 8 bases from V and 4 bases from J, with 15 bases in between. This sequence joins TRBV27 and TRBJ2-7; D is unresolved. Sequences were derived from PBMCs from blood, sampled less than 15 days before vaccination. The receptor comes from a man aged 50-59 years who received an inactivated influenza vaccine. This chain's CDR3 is CASGPASLYEQYF. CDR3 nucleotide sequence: TGTGCCAGCGGACCGGCGAGTTTATACGAGCAGTACTTC.